This T cell receptor beta chain comes out of a study of shared clonotypes between healthy human individuals. Germline-derived CDR1 and CDR2 are MNHEY and SMNVEV (reference sequence). There are 16 residues in the CDR3. Trimming cost V 3 bases and J 0 bases, with 11 bases left between them. The authors ran the assay at deep level. Assay used: immunoSEQ multiplex PCR; TCRdb lists only in-frame clones, some missing. The sample holds 2 million to 3 million clones, 93% seen once. Sequencing was performed on naive CD4+ T cells from PBMCs. The subset is: CD45RA+ positively selected. This chain joins TRBV27 and TRBJ2-2; D unresolved. The receptor was derived from a young man in good health. Some clones in this sample may be carry-over from other donors' samples. The CDR3: CASSFIRPTNTGELFF. The CDR3 nucleotides read TGTGCCAGCAGTTTTATTAGGCCAACGAACACCGGGGAGCTGTTTTTT.